These 7 T cell receptor beta chains came from one sample sequenced in a study of OX40 agonist ivuxolimab in advanced cancers. Assay: immunoSEQ multiplex PCR; the TCRdb copy retains only in-frame clones and omits some. Among roughly 45,000 clones listed, 85% were seen once. The sequencing used CD4+ or CD8+ T cells sorted from blood, collected in a trial of the OX40 agonist ivuxolimab. All receptors come from an adult with an advanced solid tumor such as melanoma, head and neck, liver or kidney cancer.

The chain links TRBV27 to TRBJ2-1; D may be TRBD1 (5 bases). Germline V lookup: CDR1 MNHEY, CDR2 SMNVEV (reference sequence). Deletions cut 1 base from V and 9 bases from J, with 13 bases between. CDR3 length: 14 residues. CDR3 nucleotides: TGTGCCAGCAGTTTATGGGGCGAAATGGGTGAGCAGTTCTTC. Translated, it gives CASSLWGEMGEQFF.

The chain carries TRBV14 and TRBJ2-2; no clear D gene. The CDR3 loop spans 15 amino acids. Trimming pared 4 bases from V and 4 bases from J, leaving 13 bases between. The germline V gene encodes CDR1 SGHDN and CDR2 FVKESK. The CDR3 coding sequence is TGTGCCAGCAGCCCCTCCCCCCTGGGCACCGGGGAGCTGTTTTTT. It codes for CASSPSPLGTGELFF.

In DNA form, the CDR3 reads TGTGCCAGCAGCTTTAGGTGGCTCGGAGATACGCAGTATTTT. Protein product: CASSFRWLGDTQYF. The chain couples TRBV5-6 to TRBJ2-3; D unresolved. Germline loops: CDR1 SGHDT, CDR2 YYEEEE. Trimming took off 2 bases at V and 5 bases at J, with 12 bases between the two ends. The CDR3 loop spans 14 amino acids.

This clone was counted between two and nine times. This sequence joins TRBV4-3 and TRBJ2-1; 8 bases are a match to TRBD2. V was clipped by 0 bases and J by 8 bases; unmatched bases: 3. Germline V gene lookup returns CDR1 LGHNA and CDR2 YSLEER. The CDR3 spans 14 residues. For the CDR3, the DNA is TGCGCCAGCAGCCAAGATCCCGGGAGGGATGAGCAGTTCTTC. It specifies CASSQDPGRDEQFF.

This clone was counted once. The gene calls are TRBV11-3 and TRBJ1-6; D is perhaps TRBD1 (6 bases). The CDR3 consists of 14 residues. V lost 5 bases, J lost 7 bases, and 12 bases lay in between. The germline V gene has CDR1 SGHNT and CDR2 YENEEA. The CDR3 DNA reads as TGTGCCAGCAGCCGGCCGGGGGCGAATTCACCCCTCCACTTT. This sequence encodes CASSRPGANSPLHF. The entire variable domain, with the rest obtained from reference TRBV11-3 and TRBJ1-6, is as follows: EAGVVQSPRYKIIEKKQPVAFWCNPISGHNTLYWYLQNLGQGPELLIRYENEEAVDDSQLPKDRFSAERLKGVDSTLKIQPAELGDSAVYLCASSRPGANSPLHFGNGTRLTVT.

This rearrangement joins TRBV27 to TRBJ2-1; 7 bases align to TRBD1. Germline V CDR1 and CDR2: MNHEY, SMNVEV (reference sequence). The ends lost 5 bases at V and 8 bases at J; junction bases unmatched: 12. The CDR3 covers 15 residues. For the CDR3, the DNA is TGTGCCAGCAGTCTCTCAGGGGGTATGAGTCATGAGCAGTTCTTC. The encoded protein is CASSLSGGMSHEQFF.

Written as DNA, the CDR3 is TGTGCCAGCAGCCAAGATGAGGGGCAGGGAGGATCCTACAATGAGCAGTTCTTC. Translating gives CASSQDEGQGGSYNEQFF. J is TRBJ2-1 and V is TRBV14; possibly TRBD2 for D (6 bases). V was pared by 0 bases and J by 1 base, with 16 bases between. Germline V CDR1 and CDR2: SGHDN, FVKESK. This CDR3 contains 18 residues.